This TCR beta chain is drawn from a study of naive CD8 T cells in extremely preterm neonates. Study-wide points: iChao1 richness was lowest in preterm neonates, significantly versus all ages.

The CDR3 loop spans 15 amino acids. Trimming pared 5 bases from V and 0 bases from J, leaving 11 bases between. Looked up from germline, CDR1 is MNHNY and CDR2 is SVGAGI (reference sequence). Sequenced by immunoSEQ multiplex PCR; TCRdb stores in-frame clones only, minus some. Seen here are some 7,000 clones, about 98% observed once, and the top ten hold 0.31%. Regarding this clone: Its antigen remains unidentified.

The rearrangement uses TRBV6-6 and TRBJ1-5; TRBD1 is a possible D gene (5 bases). This TCR was sampled from a human donor in good health. Specimen: naive CD8+ T cells from blood. For the CDR3, the DNA is TGTGCCAGCAGTGAGACAGAAAATAGCAATCAGCCCCAGCATTTT. It translates to CASSETENSNQPQHF.